These 31 T cell receptor beta chains originate from one sample sequenced in a study of cytomegalovirus exposure and HLA in healthy donors. Produced via immunoSEQ multiplex PCR; TCRdb's table is partial and in-frame only. The table includes fewer than 120,000 clones, approximately 89% detected once. Sequenced sample: PBMCs. The origin of the receptors is a woman under 30 in good health and CMV-seronegative.

The chain has TRBV6-4 and TRBJ1-6; the D gene is possibly TRBD1 (5 bases). V was pared by 0 bases and J by 10 bases, with 10 bases between. The germline CDR1 and CDR2 sequences are MRHNA and SNTAGT. CDR3 length: 14 residues. CDR3 nucleotides: TGTGCCAGCAGTGACTCACCGGCAGGGTCACCCCTCCACTTT. Translated, it gives CASSDSPAGSPLHF.

The V call is TRBV27, the J call TRBJ2-5, with D perhaps matching TRBD2 (5 bases). Between the trimmed V and J ends, which lost 5 bases and 1 base, there was a span of 14 bases. The germline gives CDR1 MNHEY, CDR2 SMNVEV (reference sequence). This CDR3 contains 15 residues. As DNA, the CDR3 is TGTGCCAGCAGTCTCGGGATGACTTCCCAAGAGACCCAGTACTTC. This translates into CASSLGMTSQETQYF.

The chain joins TRBV28 to TRBJ2-7; D call uncertain. Germline CDR1 is MDHEN and CDR2 is SYDVKM. Between the trimmed V and J ends, which lost 7 bases and 5 bases, there was a span of 12 bases. The length of the CDR3 is 12 residues. The CDR3 nucleotides read TGTGCCAGCAACTCACGAGTGGACGAGCAGTACTTC. Amino acid sequence: CASNSRVDEQYF.

V gene TRBV5-1 combines with J gene TRBJ2-3, with 10 bases that match TRBD1. Germline V lookup: CDR1 SGHRS, CDR2 YFSETQ. The V and J ends lost 4 bases and 4 bases, in that order; junction bases with no gene match: 9. The CDR3 runs to 16 residues. CDR3 residues: CASSTRDRGSSDTQYF. In nucleotides, the CDR3 is TGCGCCAGCAGCACGAGGGACAGGGGAAGTTCAGATACGCAGTATTTT.

This sequence joins TRBV5-4 and TRBJ1-3; D gene uncertain. Germline V gene data show CDR1 as SGHNT and CDR2 as YYREEE (reference sequence). The CDR3 is made up of 15 amino acids. The germline V and J ends were trimmed by 0 bases and 2 bases, with 9 bases remaining between them. The CDR3 bases are TGTGCCAGCAGCTTGGGGTCAGGCGCTGGAAACACCATATATTTT. Translation gives CASSLGSGAGNTIYF.

This chain joins TRBV10-3 and TRBJ2-7; D is perhaps TRBD2 (6 bases). The CDR3 runs to 16 residues. The germline V and J ends were trimmed by 1 base and 0 bases, with 13 bases remaining between them. Germline V gives CDR1 ENHRY, CDR2 SYGVKD. CDR3 region: CAISELGSGNSYEQYF. The CDR3, as DNA: TGTGCCATCAGTGAGTTGGGTAGCGGTAACTCCTACGAGCAGTACTTC.

The rearrangement uses TRBV4-1 and TRBJ1-1; 9 bases map to TRBD1. Trimming cost V 4 bases and J 0 bases; bases outside gene matches: 6. CDR1 MGHRA and CDR2 YSYEKL come from the germline V gene. The CDR3 is 16 residues long. DNA of the CDR3: TGCGCCAGCAGCCTGCGGACAGGGGATTTGAACACTGAAGCTTTCTTT. Its protein is CASSLRTGDLNTEAFF.

The chain combines TRBV5-1 with TRBJ1-5, with TRBD1 identical over 9 bases. V gave up 4 bases and J gave up 5 bases; unmatched junction bases: 7. Germline V lookup: CDR1 SGHRS, CDR2 YFSETQ. The CDR3 has 15 residues. This CDR3 is CASSPGTGLDQPQHF. The CDR3 DNA reads as TGCGCCAGCAGCCCCGGGACAGGGTTAGATCAGCCCCAGCATTTT.

The gene calls are TRBV19 and TRBJ1-1; unclear D gene. This CDR3 comprises 13 residues. The germline V gene has CDR1 LNHDA and CDR2 SQIVND (reference sequence). Trimming shortened V by 5 bases and J by 4 bases, and 11 bases separated the two germline ends. In DNA form, the CDR3 reads TGTGCCAGTAGTTTGTCCATGAGCACTGAAGCTTTCTTT. This sequence encodes CASSLSMSTEAFF.

The chain links TRBV5-1 to TRBJ2-2; 9 positions match TRBD1. V was pared by 1 base and J by 8 bases, with 9 bases of the junction left unmatched. The CDR3 runs 16 residues. The germline gives CDR1 SGHRS, CDR2 YFSETQ. The CDR3 DNA follows: TGCGCCAGCAGCTTGAGGTCAACAGGGGGCAAGGGGGAGCTGTTTTTT. As protein: CASSLRSTGGKGELFF.

The chain recombines TRBV30 with TRBJ2-2; no firm D call. The V end lost 3 bases, the J end lost 4 bases, and 6 bases lay between the germline ends. CDR3 size: 12 residues. CDR1 is GTSNPN, CDR2 SVGIG, per germline (reference sequence). CDR3 in amino acids: CAWRAFTGELFF. CDR3 DNA sequence: TGTGCCTGGAGGGCCTTCACCGGGGAGCTGTTTTTT.

The chain couples TRBV28 to TRBJ1-2; TRBD1 matches 7 bases. Looked up from germline, CDR1 is MDHEN and CDR2 is SYDVKM. J lost 1 base, V lost 3 bases, and 2 bases had no gene match. The CDR3 spans 14 residues. The CDR3 DNA reads as TGTGCCAGCAGTTTCACAGGGGTTAACTATGGCTACACCTTC. Amino acid sequence: CASSFTGVNYGYTF.

This rearrangement joins TRBV7-3 to TRBJ2-5, with D unclear. In germline, CDR1 is SGHTA, CDR2 FQGTGA. This CDR3 contains 14 residues. The ends were cut back, 1 base at V and 0 bases at J, with 6 bases in the middle. CDR3 in amino acids: CASSLSHNQETQYF. CDR3 DNA sequence: TGTGCCAGCAGCTTAAGTCACAACCAAGAGACCCAGTACTTC.

The chain employs TRBV27 and TRBJ2-5; no definite D call. The J call may be mistaken, given a closer DNA end match to TRBJ2-7. This CDR3 is 14 amino acids long. The germline V gene has CDR1 MNHEY and CDR2 SMNVEV (reference sequence). In nucleotides, the CDR3 is TGTGCCAGCAGTCTCGCCTCCACGCACTACGAGCAGTACTTC. Protein: CASSLASTHYEQYF.

V gene TRBV4-1 combines with J gene TRBJ1-5; possibly TRBD1 for D (5 bases). Germline V CDR1 and CDR2: MGHRA, YSYEKL. The CDR3 extends over 15 amino acids. V dropped 1 base and J dropped 0 bases, with 7 bases sitting between them. The CDR3 region has the DNA TGCGCCAGCAGCCAAGTCAGGGATAGCAATCAGCCCCAGCATTTT. Amino acid sequence: CASSQVRDSNQPQHF.

This sequence joins TRBV5-5 and TRBJ2-2; tentatively, D is TRBD2 (6 bases). V was trimmed by 0 bases and J by 1 base, leaving 7 bases between them. Germline V gene data show CDR1 as SGHKS and CDR2 as YYEKEE (reference sequence). The length of the CDR3 is 15 residues. This chain's CDR3 is CASSLDGGNTGELFF. CDR3 DNA: TGTGCCAGCAGCTTGGACGGGGGGAACACCGGGGAGCTGTTTTTT.

This chain links TRBV5-1 with TRBJ2-1, with 7 positions matching TRBD2. V shed 0 bases and J 6 bases; nucleotides not matched to a gene: 6. This CDR3 comprises 15 residues. Germline V gene lookup returns CDR1 SGHRS and CDR2 YFSETQ. This CDR3 is CASSLAELAANEQFF. CDR3 nucleotides: TGCGCCAGCAGCTTGGCCGAGCTAGCGGCCAATGAGCAGTTCTTC.

This clone came up a few times. The rearrangement links TRBV6-1 to TRBJ1-4; possible D gene TRBD1, 6 bases. Germline V gives CDR1 MNHNS, CDR2 SASEGT. The CDR3 extends over 14 amino acids. V was pared by 4 bases and J by 5 bases, with 11 bases between. The CDR3 is CASSVGQGNEKLFF. CDR3 nucleotide sequence: TGTGCCAGCAGTGTCGGCCAGGGGAATGAAAAACTGTTTTTT.

The rearrangement joins TRBV27 to TRBJ2-3, with D maybe TRBD2 (6 bases). V was clipped by 6 bases and J by 1 base, with 11 bases between them. Germline CDR1 is MNHEY and CDR2 is SMNVEV (reference sequence). This CDR3 comprises 14 residues. CDR3: CASRRDSGTDTQYF. The CDR3 bases are TGTGCCAGCAGAAGGGACTCAGGCACAGATACGCAGTATTTT.

This chain links TRBV6-4 with TRBJ2-3; D uncertain. Germline values: CDR1 MRHNA, CDR2 SNTAGT. There are 15 residues in the CDR3. The V and J ends lost 0 bases and 2 bases respectively, with 9 bases between them. The CDR3 loop is CASSDSTAPTDTQYF. The CDR3 DNA is TGTGCCAGCAGTGACTCAACCGCGCCCACAGATACGCAGTATTTT.

The gene calls are TRBV9 and TRBJ2-3; no reliable D call. The V gene lost 0 bases and the J gene lost 4 bases, with 9 bases spanning the gap. Germline assignment: CDR1 SGDLS and CDR2 YYNGEE. The CDR3 length is 14 residues. The CDR3 sequence: CASSVAGAPDTQYF. For the CDR3, the DNA is TGTGCCAGCAGCGTAGCGGGTGCCCCAGATACGCAGTATTTT.

The V and J genes are TRBV28 and TRBJ1-1; TRBD1 is a possible D gene (5 bases). Germline V CDR1 and CDR2: MDHEN, SYDVKM. Trimming cost V 4 bases and J 6 bases, with 24 bases left between them. The CDR3 sequence is 17 residues long. The CDR3 DNA sequence: TGTGCCAGCAGTTCTCCCTATGGGGCGGAAGTCCACGCTGAAGCTTTCTTT. Encoded protein: CASSSPYGAEVHAEAFF.

The V gene is TRBV2, the J gene TRBJ2-5; maybe TRBD2 (6 bases). With 6 bases removed from V and 7 bases from J, the gap between germline ends came to 21 bases. The CDR3 has 15 amino acids. The germline CDR1 and CDR2 sequences are SNHLY and FYNNEI. The CDR3 DNA is TGTGCCAGCAGCCTAACTCCGAGCTCCGGGGGGACCCAGTACTTC. Protein sequence: CASSLTPSSGGTQYF.

The rearrangement uses TRBV19 and TRBJ2-5, with D perhaps TRBD2 (5 bases). Trimming removed 3 bases at V and 4 bases at J, with 18 bases between. Germline V lookup: CDR1 LNHDA, CDR2 SQIVND (reference sequence). This CDR3 spans 16 amino acids. Here the CDR3 reads CASSMLRGGPPETQYF. The CDR3 DNA reads as TGTGCCAGTAGTATGCTTCGGGGTGGACCACCAGAGACCCAGTACTTC.

CDR3 protein: CASSPRERNEQFF. For the CDR3, the DNA is TGTGCCAGCTCACCACGGGAGAGGAATGAGCAGTTCTTC. This chain connects TRBV18 to TRBJ2-1, with D maybe TRBD2 (5 bases). CDR3 size: 13 residues. Trimming cost V 1 base and J 7 bases, with 8 bases left between them. Germline-derived CDR1 and CDR2 are KGHSH and LQKENI.

The J gene is TRBJ2-7, the V gene TRBV6-6, with 10 bases that match TRBD1. CDR3 size: 15 residues. Germline CDR1 reads MNHNY; CDR2 reads SVGAGI (reference sequence). The V gene end was trimmed by 5 bases and the J gene end by 7 bases; junction bases not matched to a gene: 11. The CDR3 region is CASSRNPGQGREQYF. The CDR3 region has the DNA TGTGCCAGCAGTCGAAACCCGGGACAGGGGAGGGAGCAGTACTTC.

The J gene is TRBJ2-2, the V gene TRBV12-5; tentatively, D is TRBD2 (7 bases). The CDR3 runs 16 residues. V was trimmed by 7 bases and J by 9 bases, leaving 24 bases between them. CDR1 is LGHNT and CDR2 is FRNRAP in the germline V gene. The CDR3 DNA follows: TGTGCTAGTGCCTCCCTCACCCGGGGGGCTCCTCGGGAGCTGTTTTTT. Translation gives CASASLTRGAPRELFF.

In DNA form, the CDR3 reads TGTGCCAGCAGCTTAGTCCCTAACCCCAATGAAAAACTGTTTTTT. Amino acids: CASSLVPNPNEKLFF. The chain is built from TRBV11-2 and TRBJ1-4; no definite D call. Trimming left V 1 base short and J 5 bases short, with 11 bases between. The CDR3 is made up of 15 amino acids. Germline V gene sequence: CDR1 SGHAT, CDR2 FQNNGV. The full variable domain, completed using reference TRBV11-2 and TRBJ1-4, is EAGVAQSPRYKIIEKRQSVAFWCNPISGHATLYWYQQILGQGPKLLIQFQNNGVVDDSQLPKDRFSAERLKGVDSTLKIQPAKLEDSAVYLCASSLVPNPNEKLFFGSGTQLSVL.

The chain recombines TRBV30 with TRBJ1-5; D call uncertain. The V gene lost 2 bases and the J gene lost 4 bases, with 9 bases spanning the gap. This CDR3 has 13 residues. In germline, CDR1 is GTSNPN, CDR2 SVGIG (reference sequence). DNA of the CDR3: TGTGCCTGGAGTAGCGGGCTTAATCAGCCCCAGCATTTT. This encodes CAWSSGLNQPQHF.

V is TRBV4-3 and J is TRBJ2-7; TRBD1 aligns across 9 bases. J gave up 2 bases and V 4 bases, and 9 bases lay outside the gene matches. Germline V gives CDR1 LGHNA, CDR2 YSLEER. This CDR3 is built from 16 residues. CDR3 DNA: TGCGCCAGCAGCCGAAGCTCGGGACAGGGTACCTACGAGCAGTACTTC. Translated, it gives CASSRSSGQGTYEQYF.

J is TRBJ2-1 and V is TRBV4-2; 9 bases map to TRBD2. This CDR3 contains 18 residues. The V gene end was trimmed by 0 bases and the J gene end by 2 bases; junction bases not matched to a gene: 8. The germline gives CDR1 LGHNA, CDR2 YNFKEQ. The CDR3 DNA reads as TGTGCCAGCAGCCAAGATTTAGGGGCTAGCGGGACCTACAATGAGCAGTTCTTC. Protein: CASSQDLGASGTYNEQFF.